This paragraph reports one T cell receptor beta chain. The data were taken from a study of OX40 agonist ivuxolimab in advanced cancers. This table comes from immunoSEQ multiplex PCR, and its TCRdb copy is limited to in-frame clones, with some not included. Among over 8,500 clones listed, 86% were seen once. CDR3 size: 15 residues. Between the trimmed V and J ends, which lost 3 bases and 8 bases, there was a span of 17 bases. Per the germline V gene, CDR1 is MDHEN and CDR2 is SYDVKM. The V and J genes are TRBV28 and TRBJ2-4, with D possibly being TRBD2 (6 bases). The sample here was CD4+ or CD8+ T cells sorted from blood, taken in a trial of the OX40 agonist ivuxolimab. This TCR was sampled from an adult with an advanced solid tumor such as melanoma, head and neck, liver or kidney cancer. In DNA form, the CDR3 reads TGTGCCAGCAGTTTTTTTAGAGACGGGGGAGACATTCAGTACTTC. It codes for CASSFFRDGGDIQYF.